One sample yielded the 22 T cell receptor beta chains listed below, sequenced in a study of neoadjuvant anti-PD-1 for oral cavity cancer. TCRdb's table, derived via immunoSEQ multiplex PCR, lists solely in-frame clones and lacks some. The repertoire has approximately 15,000 clones, around 72% of them found once; the top ten carry about 2.7%. The specimen comprised PBMCs, sampled before nivolumab (anti-PD-1) treatment. The receptors were sampled from a person aged 35 to 85 with oral cavity squamous cell carcinoma.

This clone was seen only a few times. V gene TRBV27 combines with J gene TRBJ1-5; D might be TRBD1 (5 bases). CDR3 length: 19 residues. Germline V gene data show CDR1 as MNHEY and CDR2 as SMNVEV (reference sequence). The CDR3 region has the DNA TGTGCAACTCTAGCACTTCCAGGGACTTCCGGGACCAAAAGTCAGCCCCAGCATTTT. This encodes CATLALPGTSGTKSQPQHF.

The CDR3: CASSLSGLYHQETQYF. Written as DNA, the CDR3 is TGTGCCAGCAGCTTGTCGGGACTGTACCACCAAGAGACCCAGTACTTC. The gene calls are TRBV7-6 and TRBJ2-5; maybe TRBD2 (6 bases). V shed 3 bases and J shed 0 bases, with 14 bases lying between them. The length of the CDR3 is 16 residues. The germline gives CDR1 SGHVS, CDR2 FNYEAQ.

The chain employs TRBV19 and TRBJ2-2, with TRBD1 matching over 10 bases. Germline V gene data show CDR1 as LNHDA and CDR2 as SQIVND (reference sequence). Trimming cost V 6 bases and J 5 bases; bases outside gene matches: 3. The CDR3 is made up of 14 amino acids. The CDR3 nucleotides read TGTGCCAGTAGGCGGACAGGGGGAACCGGGGAGCTGTTTTTT. This sequence encodes CASRRTGGTGELFF.

The chain has TRBV5-1 and TRBJ1-4; D uncertain. Germline values: CDR1 SGHRS, CDR2 YFSETQ. V lost 1 base and J 7 bases, leaving 14 bases between the germline ends. This CDR3 is 15 amino acids long. This chain's CDR3 is CASSLFTVGIEKLFF. CDR3 in DNA: TGCGCCAGCAGCTTGTTCACAGTCGGGATTGAAAAACTGTTTTTT. Full variable domain (missing parts from reference TRBV5-1 and TRBJ1-4): KAGVTQTPRYLIKTRGQQVTLSCSPISGHRSVSWYQQTPGQGLQFLFEYFSETQRNKGNFPGRFSGRQFSNSRSEMNVSTLELGDSALYLCASSLFTVGIEKLFFGSGTQLSVL.

V is TRBV5-1 and J is TRBJ1-2; D possibly corresponds to TRBD1 (6 bases). The CDR3 runs 14 residues. V was cut by 4 bases and J by 0 bases, with 10 bases left in between. Germline V gene sequence: CDR1 SGHRS, CDR2 YFSETQ. CDR3 in amino acids: CASSPGDTNYGYTF. CDR3 DNA sequence: TGCGCCAGCAGCCCGGGGGACACTAACTATGGCTACACCTTC.

The rearrangement links TRBV7-9 to TRBJ2-7; D remains ambiguous. Trimming removed 3 bases at V and 5 bases at J, with 14 bases between. The CDR3 runs 14 residues. Germline V CDR1 and CDR2: SEHNR, FQNEAQ (reference sequence). CDR3: CASSFSTGLDEQYF. The CDR3 DNA sequence: TGTGCCAGCAGCTTCAGTACGGGTCTCGACGAGCAGTACTTC.

This chain connects TRBV19 to TRBJ2-7, with D perhaps matching TRBD2 (6 bases). CDR1 LNHDA and CDR2 SQIVND come from the germline V gene (reference sequence). The CDR3 runs to 14 residues. The V end lost 7 bases, the J end lost 0 bases, and 13 bases lay between the germline ends. CDR3 region: CASIVAGHSYEQYF. The CDR3 bases are TGTGCCAGTATCGTCGCGGGGCACTCCTACGAGCAGTACTTC.

Only a few counts were recorded for this clone. This chain connects TRBV19 to TRBJ1-5; TRBD1 is a possible D gene (6 bases). This CDR3 is 14 amino acids long. CDR1 LNHDA and CDR2 SQIVND come from the germline V gene (reference sequence). V was cut by 6 bases and J by 4 bases, with 13 bases left in between. The CDR3 region is CASRGRGSNQPQHF. CDR3 in DNA: TGTGCCAGTAGAGGCAGGGGATCAAATCAGCCCCAGCATTTT.

The chain employs TRBV5-1 and TRBJ2-7, with D perhaps TRBD1 (5 bases). The CDR3 consists of 15 residues. Germline V gene sequence: CDR1 SGHRS, CDR2 YFSETQ. Trimming took off 1 base at V and 1 base at J, with 12 bases between the two ends. The CDR3 here is CASSLKQVTSYEQYF. The CDR3 nucleotides are TGCGCCAGCAGCTTGAAACAGGTGACTTCCTACGAGCAGTACTTC.

V and J are TRBV7-9 and TRBJ2-5, with a weak D call TRBD2 (6 bases). Trimming removed 5 bases from V and 5 bases from J, with 18 bases in between. The CDR3 consists of 15 residues. Germline V CDR1 and CDR2: SEHNR, FQNEAQ (reference sequence). The CDR3: CASSRGTGLGETQYF. For the CDR3, the DNA is TGTGCCAGCAGCCGCGGAACGGGACTTGGGGAGACCCAGTACTTC. Variable domain in full (rest from reference TRBV7-9 and TRBJ2-5): DTGVSQNPRHKITKRGQNVTFRCDPISEHNRLYWYRQTLGQGPEFLTYFQNEAQLEKSRLLSDRFSAERPKGSFSTLEIQRTEQGDSAMYLCASSRGTGLGETQYFGPGTRLLVL.

The V and J genes are TRBV4-1 and TRBJ2-1; 7 nucleotides match TRBD2. Germline V gene lookup returns CDR1 MGHRA and CDR2 YSYEKL. V shed 2 bases, J shed 5 bases, and the junction held 6 bases outside the gene matches. This CDR3 is built from 15 residues. CDR3 DNA sequence: TGCGCCAGCAGCCAATTCGTGGGAGGGAACAATGAGCAGTTCTTC. Encoded protein: CASSQFVGGNNEQFF.

This clone was detected only a few times. The chain is built from TRBV10-2 and TRBJ1-2; weak D call: TRBD1 (6 bases). The CDR3 runs 12 residues. CDR1 is WSHSY and CDR2 is SAAADI in the germline V gene. Trimming cost V 8 bases and J 8 bases, with 15 bases left between them. The CDR3 coding sequence is TGCGCCAGCGGGGGCGGGGTGGAGGGCTACACCTTC. Amino acid sequence: CASGGGVEGYTF.

The CDR3 here is CASSFIAGLADTQYF. CDR3 nucleotides: TGTGCCAGCAGTTTTATAGCGGGACTCGCAGATACGCAGTATTTT. This chain joins TRBV28 and TRBJ2-3; 8 nucleotides align to TRBD2. This CDR3 region has 15 residues. V lost 3 bases to trimming and J lost 4 bases; unmatched junction nucleotides: 6. CDR1 is MDHEN, CDR2 SYDVKM, per germline.

This chain connects TRBV5-1 to TRBJ2-7; D is possibly TRBD2 (6 bases). Germline V lookup: CDR1 SGHRS, CDR2 YFSETQ. This CDR3 contains 14 residues. V lost 4 bases, J lost 5 bases, and 16 bases lay in between. This CDR3 reads CASSLGTWRDEQYF. The CDR3 DNA follows: TGCGCCAGCAGCCTCGGGACTTGGCGGGACGAGCAGTACTTC.

Only a few counts were recorded for this clone. The V and J genes are TRBV4-1 and TRBJ2-2, with D tentatively TRBD1 (5 bases). V was shortened by 1 base and J by 7 bases, with 13 bases between the two germline ends. CDR3 length equals 15 residues. The germline V gene encodes CDR1 MGHRA and CDR2 YSYEKL. In nucleotides, the CDR3 is TGCGCCAGCAGCCAAGGGCTTGCAGGGTACGGGGAGCTGTTTTTT. This sequence encodes CASSQGLAGYGELFF.

The chain combines TRBV6-5 with TRBJ2-1; D possibly corresponds to TRBD1 (6 bases). The CDR3 is made up of 14 amino acids. The ends were cut back, 5 bases at V and 6 bases at J, with 14 bases in the middle. CDR1 is MNHEY and CDR2 is SVGAGI in the germline V gene. The CDR3 protein is CASSKPTGINEQFF. The DNA for the CDR3 is TGTGCCAGCAGTAAACCAACAGGGATCAATGAGCAGTTCTTC.

V and J are TRBV7-8 and TRBJ1-5; 9 bases are a match to TRBD1. This CDR3 contains 18 residues. CDR1 and CDR2 from the germline V gene are SGHVS and FQNEAQ. J gave up 5 bases and V 5 bases, and 16 bases lay outside the gene matches. CDR3 loop: CASSPTGGEFLGHQPQHF. The CDR3 region has the DNA TGTGCCAGCAGCCCTACAGGGGGCGAATTTTTAGGACATCAGCCCCAGCATTTT.

V gene TRBV27 combines with J gene TRBJ1-2; D not certain. V was shortened by 2 bases and J by 4 bases, with 11 bases between the two germline ends. Germline lookup yields CDR1 MNHEY and CDR2 SMNVEV (reference sequence). This CDR3 is built from 14 residues. The CDR3: CASSLNGMGYGYTF. The CDR3 nucleotides are TGTGCCAGCAGTTTAAACGGGATGGGCTATGGCTACACCTTC.

This clone came up a few times. This sequence joins TRBV5-4 and TRBJ2-4, with TRBD1 identical over 11 bases. The junction had 4 bases not matched to a gene; V was cut back by 3 bases and J by 2 bases. The germline gives CDR1 SGHNT, CDR2 YYREEE (reference sequence). The CDR3 consists of 16 residues. The DNA of the CDR3 is TGTGCCAGCAGCTCCGGACAGGGGGCGACCAAAAACATTCAGTACTTC. Translated, it gives CASSSGQGATKNIQYF.

The chain links TRBV30 to TRBJ2-5; tentatively, D is TRBD1 or TRBD2 (6 bases each). The V end was cut by 8 bases, the J end by 1 base, with 14 bases between. CDR3 size: 13 residues. The germline CDR1 and CDR2 sequences are GTSNPN and SVGIG (reference sequence). The DNA of the CDR3 is TGTGCCCATGGTCGGGGGCCCCAAGAGACCCAGTACTTC. Encoded protein: CAHGRGPQETQYF.

V usage is TRBV10-2 and J usage is TRBJ2-5, with D possibly being TRBD1 or TRBD2 (5 bases each). Trimming stripped 7 bases from V and 6 bases from J, with 15 bases between. From germline, CDR1 is WSHSY and CDR2 SAAADI. The CDR3 runs 13 residues. The chain's CDR3 is CASTRPGRQTQYF. Written as DNA, the CDR3 is TGCGCCAGCACCCGACCGGGACGTCAGACCCAGTACTTC.

The chain combines TRBV5-6 with TRBJ1-2; a weak D match, TRBD1 (6 bases). The germline CDR1 and CDR2 sequences are SGHDT and YYEEEE. Trimming pared 1 base from V and 6 bases from J, leaving 13 bases between. The length of the CDR3 is 14 residues. The CDR3, as DNA: TGTGCCAGCAGCTTGAGGGGCCCAGGGGATGGCTACACCTTC. Protein sequence: CASSLRGPGDGYTF.